This T cell receptor beta chain was recovered during a study of blood T cells in healthy people across ages (dated by TCRdb to about 2015). Some background on the complete study: In model experiments, template switching captured roughly one uniquely barcoded TCR beta cDNA molecule for every two T cells. To track age-related changes in TCR beta repertoire diversity, the study relied on deep sequencing normalized with unique cDNA molecular identifiers. The donors were split into four age groups: young (average approximately 16 years), middle-aged (around 40), aged (roughly 68) and long-lived (about 82). To avoid experimental bias, donors of different ages were distributed randomly across sequencing lanes. Using the same blood draw, the study looked at two additional independent replicas of 1 million unique cDNA reads for two donors, one aged 18 to 30 and the other aged 80 or older.

This clonotype was counted only a few times. Its antigen specificity is not known. Base qualities are not recorded, but no much larger clone differs from it by a single base. Systemically healthy Caucasian individuals from Russia, roughly 40 in total and aged roughly 6 to 100 years, were included as donors. Each donor gave 8 to 10 milliliters of peripheral blood, collected into EDTA-treated Vacutainer tubes. PBMCs were isolated by Ficoll-Paque density-gradient centrifugation, with at least 6 million obtained per sample. Trizol reagent was used to extract total RNA from PBMCs, with at least 6 micrograms per sample. For every donor, an aliquot of PBMCs went through flow cytometry to measure the percentages of naive CD45RAhigh/CD27high T cells. The library was built by means of 5' RACE. Sequencing relied on an Illumina HiSeq 2500. A second PCR of 7 to 11 cycles was performed with a sample-barcoded 5' primer and a J-beta primer mix. A unique molecular identifier was introduced onto each TCR beta cDNA molecule by a template-switch 5' adaptor carrying 12 random nucleotides. Each sample yielded at least 2.5 million CDR3-containing paired-end reads. The Mint cDNA synthesis kit, primed by a TRBC-specific oligonucleotide, was used to synthesize first-strand cDNA from all RNA. After uracil-DNA glycosylase treatment, a first 18-cycle PCR used universal primers M1SS and BC2_uni_R on all cDNA. The paper's processing steps were these. Each sample was normalized by randomly selecting 1 million high-quality reads, each carrying a distinct molecular identifier. Instead of being binned into consensus sequences, reads that shared molecular identifiers were thrown out. MiTCR, run with a Q25 quality threshold and the strictest error-elimination algorithm, handled CDR3 identification, clonotype clustering and error correction. A nonparametric unseen species model using Euler transformation provided a lower-bound estimate of total TCR beta diversity. TCRdb trimmed the raw reads at Q25, called clones with MiXCR and kept productive beta chains. Each entry merges the rows of one CDR3 protein and shows their most common DNA and genes. The V and J calls follow TCRdb's processing rather than the paper's. This sample has hundreds of thousands of distinct CDR3 sequences in its table, and roughly 60% of those were observed once. The ten biggest clones cover 25% to 35% of the sample.

Points the paper makes about the study in general: Conclusive comparison of naive and antigen-experienced compartments was prevented by the profiling of bulk unsorted PBMCs. Compared with the aged group, the long-lived group had more naive CD4+ T cells, fewer expanded clones and increased TCR diversity, suggesting age selection. Total diversity estimates from one million sequenced T cells were considered lower bounds and underestimates. As age increased, observed TCR beta diversity per million T cells dropped in a roughly linear way, and a significant reduction was already evident by age 40. A strong correlation was found between observed TCR beta diversity and the percentage of naive T cells measured by flow cytometry. Because the CMV infection status of the donors was unknown, age-related changes in expanded clonotypes may potentially have been confounded.

This clonotype originated in a man in his thirties or forties in good health. Sequenced: blood.

The DNA sequence is given as TGTGCCAGCTCACCGGGTATATCCTATGGCTACACCTTC. The translation is CASSPGISYGYTF. The chain links TRBV18 with TRBJ1-2; no confident D gene assignment can be made. V loses 3 bases, J loses 4 bases, and the germline ends lie 9 bases apart. The germline V gene gives CDR1 as KGHSH and CDR2 as LQKENI. The CDR3 runs 13 amino acids, cysteine and phenylalanine included. The read is trimmed to its CDR3 DNA, 39 bases read in frame from base 1. The entire variable domain, with the stretches around the CDR3 drawn from the reference TRBV18 and TRBJ1-2 proteins, is NAGVMQNPRHLVRRRGQEARLRCSPMKGHSHVYWYRQLPEEGLKFMVYLQKENIIDESGMPKERFSAEFPKEGPSILRIQQVVRGDSAAYFCASSPGISYGYTFGSGTRLTVV.